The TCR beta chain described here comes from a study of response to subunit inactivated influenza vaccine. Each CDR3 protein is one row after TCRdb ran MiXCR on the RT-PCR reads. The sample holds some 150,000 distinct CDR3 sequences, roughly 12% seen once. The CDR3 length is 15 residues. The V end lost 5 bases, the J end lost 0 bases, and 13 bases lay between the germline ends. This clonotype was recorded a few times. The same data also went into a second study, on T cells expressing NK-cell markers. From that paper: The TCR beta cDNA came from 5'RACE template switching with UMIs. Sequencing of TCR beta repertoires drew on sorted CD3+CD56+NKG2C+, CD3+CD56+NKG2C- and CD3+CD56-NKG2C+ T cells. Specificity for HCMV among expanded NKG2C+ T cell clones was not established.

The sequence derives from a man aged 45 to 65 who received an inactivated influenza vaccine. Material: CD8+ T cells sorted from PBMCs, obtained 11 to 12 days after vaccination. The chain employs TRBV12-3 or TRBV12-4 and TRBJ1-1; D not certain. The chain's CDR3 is CASSADGFMNTEAFF. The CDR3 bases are TGTGCCAGCAGTGCAGACGGGTTCATGAACACTGAAGCTTTCTTT.